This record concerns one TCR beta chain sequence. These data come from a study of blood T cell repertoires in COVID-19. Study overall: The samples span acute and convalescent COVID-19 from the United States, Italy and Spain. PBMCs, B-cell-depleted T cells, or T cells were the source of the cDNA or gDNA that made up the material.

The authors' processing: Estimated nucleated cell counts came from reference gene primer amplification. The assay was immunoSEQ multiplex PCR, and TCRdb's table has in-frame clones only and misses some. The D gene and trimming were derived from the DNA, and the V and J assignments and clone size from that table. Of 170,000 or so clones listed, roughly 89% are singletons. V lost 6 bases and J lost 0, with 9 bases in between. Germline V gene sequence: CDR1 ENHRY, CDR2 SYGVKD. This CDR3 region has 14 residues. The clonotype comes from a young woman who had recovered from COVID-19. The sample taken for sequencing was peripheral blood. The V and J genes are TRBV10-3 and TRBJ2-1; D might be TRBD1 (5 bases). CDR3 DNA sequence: TGTGCCATCAGGCCAGGGCTCTCCTACAATGAGCAGTTCTTC. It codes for CAIRPGLSYNEQFF.